These 29 T cell receptor beta chains were sequenced from one sample in a study of shared clonotypes between healthy human individuals. TCRdb's copy holds only in-frame clones and misses some; the assay was immunoSEQ multiplex PCR. The sample consists of about 2.4 million clones, over 85% of them appearing once. Sequenced: naive CD4+ T cells sorted from blood. This sample's subset: CD45RA+ positively selected. These receptors all stem from a man aged 18 to 30 in good health.

This chain links TRBV27 with TRBJ2-1; 12 bases are shared with TRBD1. The trim removed 5 bases at V and 8 bases at J, leaving 7 bases unmatched. Germline V CDR1 and CDR2: MNHEY, SMNVEV (reference sequence). The CDR3 is 15 amino acids. The DNA of the CDR3 is TGTGCCAGCAGTCTTCCGGGACAGGGGGCCTATGAGCAGTTCTTC. As protein: CASSLPGQGAYEQFF.

This rearrangement joins TRBV29-1 to TRBJ1-1; D might be TRBD1 (6 bases). Germline CDR1 is SQVTM and CDR2 is ANQGSEA. Trimming stripped 4 bases from V and 0 bases from J, with 12 bases between. The CDR3 length is 14 residues. CDR3 loop: CSVAVQGLNTEAFF. The CDR3, as DNA: TGCAGCGTTGCTGTACAGGGCTTGAACACTGAAGCTTTCTTT.

This chain links TRBV6-1 with TRBJ2-7, with D possibly being TRBD1 or TRBD2 (5 bases each). There are 13 residues in the CDR3. CDR1 MNHNS and CDR2 SASEGT come from the germline V gene. Trimming took off 7 bases at V and 1 base at J, with 11 bases between the two ends. The CDR3 bases are TGTGCCAGCATCCAGGGCGGGTCCTACGAGCAGTACTTC. This codes for CASIQGGSYEQYF.

This clone was detected once. The V and J genes are TRBV10-2 and TRBJ1-2, with 8 nucleotides matching TRBD1. The germline V gene has CDR1 WSHSY and CDR2 SAAADI. V dropped 2 bases and J dropped 4; count of bases not matched to a gene: 3. This CDR3 is built from 14 residues. This chain's CDR3 is CASSEGQGTYGYTF. CDR3 sequence (DNA): TGCGCCAGCAGTGAGGGACAGGGAACCTATGGCTACACCTTC.

The genes are TRBV11-2 and TRBJ1-3; 8 bases align to TRBD1. This CDR3 region has 13 residues. Germline V gene lookup returns CDR1 SGHAT and CDR2 FQNNGV. The trim removed 2 bases at V and 8 bases at J, leaving 2 bases unmatched. The CDR3 sequence is CASSLNRGDTIYF. In nucleotides, the CDR3 is TGTGCCAGCAGCTTAAACAGGGGGGACACCATATATTTT.

This chain connects TRBV15 to TRBJ1-5, with D maybe TRBD1 (6 bases). The V and J ends lost 7 bases and 5 bases respectively, with 15 bases between them. The CDR3 runs 14 residues. Germline V lookup: CDR1 LNHNV, CDR2 YYDKDF (reference sequence). CDR3 sequence reads: CATNSDRKDQPQHF. CDR3 bases: TGTGCCACCAATTCGGACAGAAAAGATCAGCCCCAGCATTTT.

The chain combines TRBV20-1 with TRBJ2-7; no reliable D call. The CDR3 contains 11 residues. The germline V and J ends were trimmed by 3 bases and 7 bases, with 10 bases remaining between them. The V gene's germline CDR1 is DFQATT and CDR2 SNEGSKA (reference sequence). In nucleotides, the CDR3 is TGCAGTGCTAGTCAAGTGTGGGAGCAGTACTTC. Translated, it gives CSASQVWEQYF.

This clone occurred once. The genes are TRBV28 and TRBJ2-5; 9 positions agree with TRBD2. From germline, CDR1 is MDHEN and CDR2 SYDVKM. Losses at the gene ends were 6 bases for V and 4 bases for J; bases not matched to a gene: 9. The CDR3 loop spans 15 amino acids. Written as DNA, the CDR3 is TGTGCCAGCAGCTCCCCGGGACTAGCAGGAGAGACCCAGTACTTC. It codes for CASSSPGLAGETQYF. Looking up the rest from reference TRBV28 and TRBJ2-5 gives the full variable domain: DVKVTQSSRYLVKRTGEKVFLECVQDMDHENMFWYRQDPGLGLRLIYFSYDVKMKEKGDIPEGYSVSREKKERFSLILESASTNQTSMYLCASSSPGLAGETQYFGPGTRLLVL.

The chain recombines TRBV7-9 with TRBJ2-1; possibly TRBD1 for D (5 bases). The CDR3 sequence is 14 residues long. V lost 1 base and J lost 6, with 10 bases in between. In germline, CDR1 is SEHNR, CDR2 FQNEAQ (reference sequence). The CDR3 spells CASSLVGQGNEQFF. Written as DNA, the CDR3 is TGTGCCAGCAGCTTAGTGGGGCAGGGCAATGAGCAGTTCTTC.

V is TRBV6-1 and J is TRBJ2-7; D might be TRBD1 (6 bases). Germline V CDR1 and CDR2: MNHNS, SASEGT. V was trimmed by 10 bases and J by 3 bases, leaving 19 bases between them. The CDR3 consists of 14 residues. CDR3: CATTNFLQGYEQYF. CDR3 bases: TGTGCCACCACGAATTTTTTACAGGGCTACGAGCAGTACTTC.

The chain uses TRBV7-8 and TRBJ2-2; D could derive from TRBD1 or TRBD2 (5 bases each). The CDR3 extends over 16 amino acids. Per germline, CDR1 SGHVS and CDR2 FQNEAQ. The V gene lost 1 base and the J gene lost 2 bases, with 11 bases spanning the gap. The CDR3 nucleotides read TGTGCCAGCAGCTTAGGAGACGGGGCAAACACCGGGGAGCTGTTTTTT. Translation: CASSLGDGANTGELFF.

This clone was picked up one time. The chain employs TRBV27 and TRBJ1-5, with D possibly matching TRBD1 (6 bases). CDR3 length: 15 amino acids. CDR1 MNHEY and CDR2 SMNVEV come from the germline V gene (reference sequence). Trimming cost V 2 bases and J 4 bases, with 12 bases left between them. The CDR3 protein is CASSLGGLGNQPQHF. CDR3 DNA: TGTGCCAGCAGTTTAGGGGGGCTGGGTAATCAGCCCCAGCATTTT.

The chain employs TRBV9 and TRBJ1-2; 7 nucleotides line up with TRBD1. V lost 3 bases to trimming and J lost 8 bases; unmatched junction nucleotides: 7. Germline V gives CDR1 SGDLS, CDR2 YYNGEE. CDR3 length: 13 amino acids. The CDR3 spells CASSATGAGGYTF. As DNA, the CDR3 is TGTGCCAGCAGCGCCACAGGGGCGGGGGGCTACACCTTC. Complete variable domain (other parts from reference TRBV9 and TRBJ1-2): DSGVTQTPKHLITATGQRVTLRCSPRSGDLSVYWYQQSLDQGLQFLIQYYNGEERAKGNILERFSAQQFPDLHSELNLSSLELGDSALYFCASSATGAGGYTFGSGTRLTVV.

The chain combines TRBV5-8 with TRBJ1-5, with D unclear. The CDR3 covers 15 residues. Germline V gives CDR1 SGHTS, CDR2 YDEGEE. V lost 1 base and J lost 1, with 9 bases in between. CDR3 DNA: TGTGCCAGCAGCTTGCGCGGGGAGAGCAATCAGCCCCAGCATTTT. Its protein product is CASSLRGESNQPQHF.

Worth noting for this clone: This same CDR3 is encoded by further DNA sequences in the sample. V is TRBV2 and J is TRBJ1-6; maybe TRBD1 (5 bases). V dropped 1 base and J dropped 7 bases, with 5 bases sitting between them. The CDR3 is 13 amino acids. Germline-derived CDR1 and CDR2 are SNHLY and FYNNEI. Here the CDR3 DNA reads TGTGCCAGCAGTGAAGAGGGGAATTCACCCCTCCACTTT. Translated: CASSEEGNSPLHF.

V is TRBV28 and J is TRBJ2-5; 8 bases fit TRBD1. The CDR3 extends over 15 amino acids. J lost 1 base, V lost 5 bases, and 6 bases had no gene match. Germline V gene lookup returns CDR1 MDHEN and CDR2 SYDVKM. The CDR3 nucleotides read TGTGCCAGCAGTCAGGCCCAGGGGGCCCAAGAGACCCAGTACTTC. It translates to CASSQAQGAQETQYF.

The CDR3 region is CASSLGGGQYYNEQFF. CDR3 DNA: TGCGCCAGCAGCCTTGGGGGCGGGCAGTACTACAATGAGCAGTTCTTC. This sequence joins TRBV4-1 and TRBJ2-1; D might be TRBD1 (6 bases). Germline V CDR1 and CDR2: MGHRA, YSYEKL. The CDR3 sequence is 16 residues long. The germline V and J ends were trimmed by 4 bases and 3 bases, with 16 bases remaining between them.

The chain uses TRBV27 and TRBJ2-7; D tentatively reads TRBD1 or TRBD2 (5 bases each). The length of the CDR3 is 12 residues. Trimming took 6 bases from V and 4 from J, leaving 10 bases between them. CDR1 and CDR2 (germline): MNHEY, SMNVEV (reference sequence). CDR3 protein: CASSRDGYEQYF. The CDR3 nucleotides are TGTGCCAGCAGCAGGGACGGATACGAGCAGTACTTC.

Here the CDR3 DNA reads TGTGCCAGTAGTATCGAACTAGCGGAGACCCAGTACTTC. This translates into CASSIELAETQYF. The chain is built from TRBV19 and TRBJ2-5; TRBD2 agrees at 7 bases. CDR3 length: 13 amino acids. Germline CDR1 LNHDA, CDR2 SQIVND (reference sequence). Trimming cost V 3 bases and J 5 bases; bases outside gene matches: 3.

Remarks on this clone: The same CDR3 also results from other DNA sequences found in this sample. The V call is TRBV30, the J call TRBJ1-4; D is ambiguous. The CDR3 has 18 residues. Looked up from germline, CDR1 is GTSNPN and CDR2 is SVGIG (reference sequence). V was clipped by 4 bases and J by 0 bases, with 21 bases between them. The CDR3 region is CAWTIGLSTSATNEKLFF. The CDR3 coding sequence is TGTGCCTGGACCATAGGGTTGAGTACTTCTGCAACTAATGAAAAACTGTTTTTT. The full variable domain, rest sourced from reference TRBV30 and TRBJ1-4, is SQTIHQWPATLVQPVGSPLSLECTVEGTSNPNLYWYRQAAGRGLQLLFYSVGIGQISSEVPQNLSASRPQDRQFILSSKKLLLSDSGFYLCAWTIGLSTSATNEKLFFGSGTQLSVL.

The genes are TRBV7-2 and TRBJ2-3; 8 bases agree with TRBD2. V lost 2 bases and J lost 4; bases outside the gene matches: 8. This CDR3 region has 16 residues. The germline V gene encodes CDR1 SGHTA and CDR2 FQGNSA. The CDR3 nucleotides are TGTGCCAGCAGCTTAAGTAGCGGGAATTCGGCAGATACGCAGTATTTT. Translated, it gives CASSLSSGNSADTQYF.

The chain combines TRBV6-5 with TRBJ1-2; a weak D match, TRBD1 (5 bases). The CDR3 loop spans 14 amino acids. Germline CDR1 is MNHEY and CDR2 is SVGAGI. V gave up 0 bases and J gave up 8 bases, with 13 bases separating them. The CDR3: CASSYSRGFFGYTF. The CDR3 bases are TGTGCCAGCAGTTACTCGAGGGGTTTTTTCGGCTACACCTTC.

This chain joins TRBV5-1 and TRBJ1-1; TRBD1 is a possible D gene (6 bases). Germline CDR1 SGHRS, CDR2 YFSETQ. This CDR3 contains 15 residues. V was shortened by 0 bases and J by 6 bases, with 15 bases between the two germline ends. CDR3 sequence: CASSLDHRVGAEAFF. The CDR3 DNA is TGCGCCAGCAGCTTGGATCACAGGGTGGGAGCTGAAGCTTTCTTT.

The chain is built from TRBV27 and TRBJ2-3; 10 bases map to TRBD1. V lost 6 bases, J lost 5 bases, and 8 bases stayed unmatched. CDR1 is MNHEY, CDR2 SMNVEV, per germline (reference sequence). This CDR3 is built from 15 residues. The chain's CDR3 is CASRGEGTGVDTQYF. The CDR3 bases are TGTGCCAGCAGGGGAGAGGGGACAGGGGTAGATACGCAGTATTTT.

The rearrangement links TRBV2 to TRBJ2-3; 9 bases match TRBD1. Germline-derived CDR1 and CDR2 are SNHLY and FYNNEI. The CDR3 covers 12 residues. V trimming: 6 bases; J trimming: 6 bases; junction bases outside the gene matches: 1. The CDR3 protein is CASRTGGDTQYF. The CDR3 nucleotides are TGTGCCAGCAGGACAGGGGGGGATACGCAGTATTTT. The variable domain in full, with the rest retrieved from reference TRBV2 and TRBJ2-3, is EPEVTQTPSHQVTQMGQEVILRCVPISNHLYFYWYRQILGQKVEFLVSFYNNEISEKSEIFDDQFSVERPDGSNFTLKIRSTKLEDSAMYFCASRTGGDTQYFGPGTRLTVL.

This chain connects TRBV20-1 to TRBJ1-1; a weak D match, TRBD1 (6 bases). Germline CDR1 reads DFQATT; CDR2 reads SNEGSKA (reference sequence). Trimming pared 7 bases from V and 13 bases from J, leaving 19 bases between. The CDR3 length is 11 residues. CDR3 DNA sequence: TGCAGTGGGGCCGGGGGACATGAGGGTTTCTTT. Translation: CSGAGGHEGFF.

The chain carries TRBV30 and TRBJ2-3; D may be TRBD2 (6 bases). This CDR3 comprises 13 residues. Trimming took off 4 bases at V and 6 bases at J, with 14 bases between the two ends. Germline V lookup: CDR1 GTSNPN, CDR2 SVGIG (reference sequence). The CDR3: CAWNRAGGDTQYF. CDR3 DNA sequence: TGTGCCTGGAATCGGGCAGGAGGGGATACGCAGTATTTT.

About this clone itself: This CDR3 is also generated by other DNA sequences in the sample. This CDR3 is CASSGTVSYEQYF. CDR3 nucleotide sequence: TGTGCCAGTAGTGGGACGGTCTCCTACGAGCAGTACTTC. The chain joins TRBV19 to TRBJ2-7; D tentatively fits TRBD1 or TRBD2 (5 bases each). The CDR3 loop spans 13 amino acids. Germline V gives CDR1 LNHDA, CDR2 SQIVND (reference sequence). With 5 bases removed from V and 0 bases from J, the gap between germline ends came to 8 bases.

This rearrangement joins TRBV5-1 to TRBJ2-3; maybe TRBD2 (5 bases). Trimming removed 4 bases at V and 4 bases at J, with 7 bases between. The CDR3 covers 12 residues. Germline assignment: CDR1 SGHRS and CDR2 YFSETQ. The CDR3 DNA sequence: TGCGCCAGCAGCGGGGAGTCAGATACGCAGTATTTT. Encoded protein: CASSGESDTQYF.